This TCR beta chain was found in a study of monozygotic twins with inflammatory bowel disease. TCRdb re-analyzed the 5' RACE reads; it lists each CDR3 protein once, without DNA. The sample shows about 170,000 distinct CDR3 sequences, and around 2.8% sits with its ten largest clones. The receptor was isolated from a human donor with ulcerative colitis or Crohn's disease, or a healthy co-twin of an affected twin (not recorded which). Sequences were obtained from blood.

This CDR3 is CASSYLGTGGFSYNEQFF. The gene calls are TRBV27 and TRBJ2-1; checking the TCRdb D call of TRBD1 is not possible without DNA. This CDR3 spans 18 amino acids. Germline values: CDR1 MNHEY, CDR2 SMNVEV (reference sequence).